This is a list of T cell receptor beta chains from one sample in a study of metastatic and nonmetastatic thyroid tumors. TCRdb re-called the PCR reads via MiXCR. Here the sample spans around 26,000 clones, under 15% being singletons. The sequencing input was blood. These receptors were taken from a female donor with papillary thyroid cancer or a benign thyroid nodule (not recorded which). Some clones in this sample may be carry-over from other donors' samples. The CDR3 runs from the conserved cysteine through the conserved F or W. The order of the fields is D gene, clone size, J gene, V gene, CDR3 protein, CDR3 DNA. D genes are given only for firm matches. Expanded clones are given a class, and other clones once, few, many or no size at all.

- many TRBJ2-1 TRBV28 CASIRGTVHNEQFF TGTGCCAGCATCCGGGGGACTGTCCACAATGAGCAGTTCTTC
- many TRBJ2-2 TRBV20-1 CSALTNKLSTATGELFF TGCAGTGCCCTGACCAATAAACTATCCACAGCCACCGGGGAGCTGTTTTTT
- many TRBJ2-1 TRBV7-8 CASSLRQGSYNEQFF TGTGCCAGCAGCTTACGGCAGGGGAGCTACAATGAGCAGTTCTTC
- - TRBJ1-1 TRBV5-1 CASSLDGENTEAFF TGCGCCAGCAGCTTGGATGGGGAGAACACTGAAGCTTTCTTT
- few TRBJ2-7 TRBV6-2/TRBV6-3 CASSSIYEQYF TGCGCCAGCAGTTCCATATACGAGCAGTACTTC
- many TRBJ1-4 TRBV3-1 CASSQQGYNEKLFF TGTGCCAGCAGCCAGCAGGGGTATAATGAAAAACTGTTTTTT
- many TRBJ1-2 TRBV12-3/TRBV12-4 CASRRGRGYTF TGTGCCAGCAGACGTGGTAGGGGCTACACCTTC
TRBD1 many TRBJ2-1 TRBV20-1 CSIYRGRINEQFF TGCAGTATTTACAGGGGACGTATCAATGAGCAGTTCTTC
- many TRBJ2-2 TRBV11-2 CASSLGGFDGELFF TGTGCCAGCAGCTTAGGCGGGTTTGACGGGGAGCTGTTTTTT
- many TRBJ1-1 TRBV2 CASSSRESEAFF TGTGCCAGCAGCTCCCGGGAGAGTGAAGCTTTCTTT
TRBD1 few TRBJ1-5 TRBV27 CASSTGGGGSQPQHF TGTGCCAGCAGCACAGGGGGCGGAGGCAGTCAGCCCCAGCATTTT
- many TRBJ2-7 TRBV20-1 CSASEGVTYEQYF TGCAGTGCAAGCGAGGGAGTCACCTACGAGCAGTACTTC
- many TRBJ2-2 TRBV7-2 CASRIPGRSGELFF TGTGCCAGCAGAATCCCAGGAAGATCCGGGGAGCTGTTTTTT
TRBD2 medium-sized TRBJ2-6 TRBV6-5 CASSYSTSSSGANVLTF TGTGCCAGCAGTTACTCGACTAGCAGCTCTGGGGCCAACGTCCTGACTTTC
TRBD2 many TRBJ2-3 TRBV29-1 CSGVRTRKTDTQYF TGCAGCGGGGTTAGGACTAGAAAGACAGATACGCAGTATTTT
TRBD1 many TRBJ1-1 TRBV5-4 CASRNITGGFTEAFF TGTGCCAGCAGAAATATCACAGGGGGCTTCACTGAAGCTTTCTTT
- many TRBJ1-1 TRBV7-2 CASSPKTGWAFF TGTGCCAGCAGCCCTAAAACGGGTTGGGCTTTCTTT
- many TRBJ2-1 TRBV6-1 CASGTDKSYNEQFF TGTGCCAGTGGGACCGATAAGTCCTACAATGAGCAGTTCTTC
- many TRBJ1-5 TRBV28 CASRNYGDYSNQPQHF TGTGCCAGCAGAAACTACGGGGATTATAGCAATCAGCCCCAGCATTTT
TRBD2 medium-sized TRBJ2-1 TRBV24-1 CATSVASGSSYNEQFF TGTGCCACCAGTGTCGCTAGCGGGAGCTCCTACAATGAGCAGTTCTTC
- many TRBJ2-5 TRBV20-1 CSATPRAFLQETQYF TGCAGTGCCACCCCACGGGCGTTCTTACAAGAGACCCAGTACTTC
TRBD2 - TRBJ2-1 TRBV27 CASSPRGTSGPLEQFF TGTGCCAGCAGTCCTCGGGGGACTAGCGGACCCCTGGAGCAGTTCTTC
TRBD1 few TRBJ1-1 TRBV6-1 CAIIRQGDNTEAFF TGTGCCATCATTCGACAGGGGGACAACACTGAAGCTTTCTTT
TRBD2 many TRBJ2-5 TRBV12-3/TRBV12-4 CASSPSAGEETQYF TGTGCCAGCAGCCCATCAGCGGGAGAGGAGACCCAGTACTTC
- many TRBJ1-3 TRBV9 CASSEGWSFSGNTIYF TGTGCCAGCAGCGAAGGTTGGAGCTTCTCTGGAAACACCATATATTTT
- many TRBJ2-5 TRBV3-1 CASSQTRVETQYF TGTGCCAGCAGCCAAACCAGGGTAGAGACCCAGTACTTC
- many TRBJ2-1 TRBV11-2 CASSPGQLNEQFF TGTGCCAGCAGCCCGGGACAACTCAATGAGCAGTTCTTC
- many TRBJ2-1 TRBV25-1 CASSAGRGRGNNEQFF TGTGCCAGCAGCGCAGGAAGGGGGCGCGGGAACAATGAGCAGTTCTTC
TRBD1 - TRBJ2-5 TRBV4-1 CASSPRQGGETQYF TGCGCCAGCAGCCCAAGACAGGGGGGTGAGACCCAGTACTTC
TRBD1 - TRBJ2-1 TRBV9 CASSVGPGGYNEQFF TGTGCCAGCAGCGTAGGCCCAGGGGGCTACAATGAGCAGTTCTTC
- few TRBJ2-2 TRBV28 CASSRRPGELFF TGTGCCAGCAGTCGACGTCCGGGGGAGCTGTTTTTT
- many TRBJ2-1 TRBV7-9 CASSSPTSSYNEQFF TGTGCCAGCAGCTCTCCGACTAGCTCCTACAATGAGCAGTTCTTC
TRBD2 many TRBJ2-3 TRBV6-4 CASSVTSGSTDTQYF TGTGCCAGCAGTGTCACTAGCGGGAGCACAGATACGCAGTATTTT
- many TRBJ2-7 TRBV7-2 CASSPQDGGHREQYF TGTGCCAGCAGTCCCCAAGACGGGGGGCATCGTGAGCAGTACTTC
- - TRBJ1-1 TRBV4-1 CASSQDGSWMPEAFF TGCGCCAGCAGCCAAGATGGGTCCTGGATGCCTGAAGCTTTCTTT
- many TRBJ1-1 TRBV18 CASSPGDPGRQVNTEAFF TGTGCCAGCTCACCCGGGGATCCGGGCAGGCAAGTGAACACTGAAGCTTTCTTT
- - TRBJ1-6 TRBV6-2/TRBV6-3 CASSYRWWGNSPLHF TGTGCCAGCAGTTACCGGTGGTGGGGGAATTCACCCCTCCACTTT
- - TRBJ2-7 TRBV6-5 CASSYTYYEQYF TGTGCCAGCAGTTACACCTACTACGAGCAGTACTTC
- few TRBJ2-1 TRBV27 CANSRSSATYNEQFF TGTGCCAACAGCCGGTCTAGCGCAACCTACAATGAGCAGTTCTTC
- many TRBJ2-1 TRBV9 CASSASEEQFF TGTGCCAGCAGCGCGTCGGAAGAGCAGTTCTTC
- - TRBJ2-7 TRBV10-3 CAISEGRSSYEQYF TGTGCCATCAGTGAGGGCAGGAGCTCCTACGAGCAGTACTTC
- many TRBJ1-1 TRBV4-2 CASSLREGNTEAFF TGTGCCAGCAGCCTCCGGGAGGGGAACACTGAAGCTTTCTTT
- few TRBJ2-2 TRBV6-2/TRBV6-3 CASRPDNGINTGELFF TGTGCCAGCAGACCCGATAACGGGATAAACACAGGGGAGCTGTTTTTT
- many TRBJ2-5 TRBV28 CASSLRRALRETQYF TGTGCCAGCAGTTTAAGGAGGGCGCTACGGGAGACCCAGTACTTC
TRBD2 medium-sized TRBJ2-7 TRBV28 CASRPPGGEEAVDYEQYF TGTGCCAGCAGGCCACCGGGAGGGGAGGAGGCGGTAGACTACGAGCAGTACTTC
TRBD1 many TRBJ1-1 TRBV20-1 CSASPFRDSRNTEAFF TGCAGTGCTAGCCCCTTCCGGGACAGCCGGAACACTGAAGCTTTCTTT
TRBD2 many TRBJ2-7 TRBV5-5 CASSSLAGTIYEQYF TGTGCCAGCAGTTCTCTAGCGGGAACGATTTACGAGCAGTACTTC
- many TRBJ2-7 TRBV11-2 CASSVGQTYEQYF TGTGCCAGCAGCGTCGGACAGACCTACGAGCAGTACTTC
TRBD1 many TRBJ1-1 TRBV3-1 CASSQAGLRGEAFF TGTGCCAGCAGCCAAGCGGGTCTCAGGGGGGAGGCTTTCTTT
TRBD1 many TRBJ2-2 TRBV11-2 CASSLGTGGRGELFF TGTGCCAGCAGCTTAGGGACAGGGGGCCGCGGGGAGCTGTTTTTT
- medium-sized TRBJ2-7 TRBV28 CASSLSGSLSYEQYF TGTGCCAGCAGTTTATCAGGTAGTTTATCCTACGAGCAGTACTTC
- many TRBJ2-5 TRBV7-2 CASSLAQETQYF TGTGCCAGCAGCTTAGCCCAAGAGACCCAGTACTTC
TRBD2 many TRBJ2-5 TRBV6-1 CASSFLAGPGETQYF TGTGCCAGCAGTTTCCTAGCGGGGCCGGGGGAGACCCAGTACTTC